The sequence of this T cell receptor beta chain was determined in a study of blood T cell repertoires in COVID-19 (dated by TCRdb to about 2020). At the level of the whole study: Samples covering the acute and convalescent phases of COVID-19 were provided by collaborators in the United States, Italy and Spain. The repertoires were made available in a free public database intended to serve as a resource for research on the immune response to SARS-CoV-2. Samples came from the ongoing ImmuneRACE study (first 160 participants) plus 1,254 subjects from 6 global collaborators. Deeply sampled blood TCRbeta repertoires from subjects exposed to, actively infected with, or recovered from COVID-19 were included in the dataset. Where HLA class I and class II types were available, the types were taken from metadata supplied by the sample provider, not from assay-based typing. The prospective study material was composed of cDNA or gDNA derived from T cells, B-cell-depleted T cells, or PBMCs. The sample metadata nearly always contained a de-identified subject ID, COVID-19 status, age in years and sex. The paper as a whole reports these results and caveats: The amount of clinical and demographic metadata varied by source and participant and was provided uncurated.

TCRbeta CDR3 regions were amplified from genomic DNA by means of the immunoSEQ Assay, a bias-controlled multiplex PCR. On the authors' methods: The number of nucleated cells in each sample was estimated from the amplification of reference gene primers within the assay. Sequence reads were collapsed and filtered to measure the absolute abundance of every unique TCRbeta CDR3 rearrangement. For each sample, productive Simpson clonality was calculated as the square root of Simpson's diversity index across productive rearrangements. The source is immuneACCESS, and TCRdb retained only in-frame sequences with V and J called. Part of the clones is not carried over; for the studies checked, unresolved V genes explain less than half of this, and the remainder is unexplained. The V and J calls and clone size were taken over from that table, and D and trimming were inferred from the DNA. The table for this sample lists approximately 200,000 clones; almost 85% of them were counted only once. The ten most abundant clones make up 6.5% to 8.5% of the sample.

The germline V gene gives CDR1 as SGHAT and CDR2 as FQNNGV. Inclusive of the bounding cysteine and phenylalanine, the CDR3 is 11 residues long. Only CDR3 DNA is held: 33 bases, read in frame from base 1. The junction shows trimming of 5 bases on V and 4 bases on J, plus 5 bases between the germline ends. Notes on this clone: It has no known antigen specificity. Base-call qualities are not available, and no considerably larger clone is one nucleotide away.

The collaborating institutions used their own protocols to collect whole blood in K2EDTA tubes. For TCRbeta analysis, collaborator samples were shipped as frozen whole blood, as isolated PBMCs, or as DNA extracted from either sample type. The chain uses TRBV11-2 and TRBJ2-5, with the D segment identity uncertain. The TCR sequence derives from a human donor with acute or convalescent COVID-19. The donor label of this sample is uncertain. The sample comprised peripheral blood. The nucleotide sequence reads as follows: TGTGCCAGCAGCCTATCAGAGACCCAGTACTTC. Protein translation: CASSLSETQYF.